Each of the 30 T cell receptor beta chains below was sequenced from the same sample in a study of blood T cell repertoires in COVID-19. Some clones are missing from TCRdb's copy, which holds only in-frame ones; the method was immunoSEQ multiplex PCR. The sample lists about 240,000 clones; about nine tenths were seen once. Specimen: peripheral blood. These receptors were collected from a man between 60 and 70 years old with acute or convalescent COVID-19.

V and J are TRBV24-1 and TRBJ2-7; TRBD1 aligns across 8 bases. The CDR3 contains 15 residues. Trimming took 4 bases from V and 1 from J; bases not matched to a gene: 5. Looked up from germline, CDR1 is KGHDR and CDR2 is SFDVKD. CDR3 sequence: CATSEWDRRSYEQYF. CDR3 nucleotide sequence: TGTGCCACCAGTGAATGGGACAGGAGGTCCTACGAGCAGTACTTC.

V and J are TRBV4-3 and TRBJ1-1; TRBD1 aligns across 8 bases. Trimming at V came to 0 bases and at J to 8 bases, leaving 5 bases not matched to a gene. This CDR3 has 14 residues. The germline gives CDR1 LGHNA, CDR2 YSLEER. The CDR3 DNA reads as TGCGCCAGCAGCCAAGATAAGAGGGACAGGGAAGCTTTCTTT. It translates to CASSQDKRDREAFF.

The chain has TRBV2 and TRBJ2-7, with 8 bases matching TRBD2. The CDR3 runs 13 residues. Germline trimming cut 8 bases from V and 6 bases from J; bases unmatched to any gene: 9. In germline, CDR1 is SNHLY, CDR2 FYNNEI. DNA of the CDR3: TGTGCCAGCGAGCGGGAGCAAGTAGGCGAGCAGTACTTC. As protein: CASEREQVGEQYF.

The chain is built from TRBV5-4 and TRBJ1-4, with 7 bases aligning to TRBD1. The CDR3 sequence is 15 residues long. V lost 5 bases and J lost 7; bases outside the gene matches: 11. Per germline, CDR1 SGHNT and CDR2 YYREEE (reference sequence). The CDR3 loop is CASSSATGAREKLFF. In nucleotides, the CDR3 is TGTGCCAGCAGTTCCGCCACAGGGGCACGTGAAAAACTGTTTTTT.

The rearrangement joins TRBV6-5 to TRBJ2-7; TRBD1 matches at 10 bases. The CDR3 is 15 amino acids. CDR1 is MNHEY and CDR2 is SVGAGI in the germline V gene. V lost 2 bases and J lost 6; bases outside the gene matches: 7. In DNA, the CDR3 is TGTGCCAGCAGTTACCTTGGACAGGGGGACGGCGAGCAGTACTTC. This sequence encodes CASSYLGQGDGEQYF.

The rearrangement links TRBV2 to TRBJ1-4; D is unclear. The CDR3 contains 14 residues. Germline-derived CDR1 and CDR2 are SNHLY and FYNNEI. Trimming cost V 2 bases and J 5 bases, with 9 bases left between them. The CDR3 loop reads CASSERQVNEKLFF. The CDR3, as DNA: TGTGCCAGCAGTGAACGCCAGGTCAATGAAAAACTGTTTTTT.

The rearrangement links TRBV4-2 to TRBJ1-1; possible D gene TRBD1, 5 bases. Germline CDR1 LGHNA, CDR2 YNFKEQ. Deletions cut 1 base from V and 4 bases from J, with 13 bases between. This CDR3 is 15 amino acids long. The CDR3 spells CASSQVSGGPTEAFF. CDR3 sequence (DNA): TGTGCCAGCAGCCAAGTTTCGGGGGGACCCACTGAAGCTTTCTTT.

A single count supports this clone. CDR3 residues: CASSYRNNSPLHF. In DNA form, the CDR3 reads TGTGCCAGCAGCTATCGTAATAATTCACCCCTCCACTTT. The chain carries TRBV7-6 and TRBJ1-6, with D unclear. With 4 bases removed from V and 5 bases from J, the gap between germline ends came to 6 bases. The length of the CDR3 is 13 residues. Germline V gene sequence: CDR1 SGHVS, CDR2 FNYEAQ.

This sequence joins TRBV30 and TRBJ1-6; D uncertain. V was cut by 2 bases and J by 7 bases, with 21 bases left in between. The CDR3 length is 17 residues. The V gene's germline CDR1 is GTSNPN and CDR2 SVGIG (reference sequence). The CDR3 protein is CAWSSSRIGLGNSPLHF. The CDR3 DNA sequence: TGTGCCTGGAGTTCCTCCCGCATTGGGCTTGGGAATTCACCCCTCCACTTT.

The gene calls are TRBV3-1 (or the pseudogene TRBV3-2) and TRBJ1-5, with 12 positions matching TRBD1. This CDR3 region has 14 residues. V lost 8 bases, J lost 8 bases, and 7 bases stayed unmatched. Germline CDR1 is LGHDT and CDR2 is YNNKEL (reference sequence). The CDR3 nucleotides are TGTGCCAGCTGTCTAGGGACAGGGGGCAAGCCCCAGCATTTT. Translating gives CASCLGTGGKPQHF.

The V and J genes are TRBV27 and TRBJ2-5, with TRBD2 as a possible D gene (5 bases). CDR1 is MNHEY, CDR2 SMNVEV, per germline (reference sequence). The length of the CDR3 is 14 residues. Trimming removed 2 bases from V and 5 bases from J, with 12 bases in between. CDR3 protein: CASSLGRLKETQYF. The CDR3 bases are TGTGCCAGCAGTTTAGGGAGATTGAAGGAGACCCAGTACTTC.

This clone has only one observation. CDR3 sequence reads: CASSKPRDWHGYTF. CDR3 in DNA: TGTGCCAGCAGTAAACCCAGGGATTGGCATGGCTACACCTTC. This chain joins TRBV7-9 and TRBJ1-2; TRBD1 might be the D (5 bases). V was trimmed by 6 bases and J by 6 bases, leaving 17 bases between them. Per germline, CDR1 SEHNR and CDR2 FQNEAQ (reference sequence). The CDR3 totals 14 residues.

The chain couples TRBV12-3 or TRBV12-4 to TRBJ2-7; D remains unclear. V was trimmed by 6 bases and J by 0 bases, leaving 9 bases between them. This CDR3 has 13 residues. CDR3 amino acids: CASRTAASYEQYF. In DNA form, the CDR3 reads TGTGCCAGCAGGACTGCTGCCTCCTACGAGCAGTACTTC.

The CDR3 DNA reads TGTGCCAGCAGAGATGGACAGTCAACCACCTTC. It specifies CASRDGQSTTF. V gene TRBV6-5 combines with J gene TRBJ1-2, with D possibly being TRBD1 (6 bases). CDR1 and CDR2 (germline): MNHEY, SVGAGI. CDR3 size: 11 residues. V lost 6 bases and J 13 bases, leaving 15 bases between the germline ends.

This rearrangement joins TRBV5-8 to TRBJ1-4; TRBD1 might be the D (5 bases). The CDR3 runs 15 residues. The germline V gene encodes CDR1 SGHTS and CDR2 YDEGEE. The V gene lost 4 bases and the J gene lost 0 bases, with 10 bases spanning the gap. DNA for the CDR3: TGTGCCAGCAGCCTCCGACAGTCAACTAATGAAAAACTGTTTTTT. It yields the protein CASSLRQSTNEKLFF.

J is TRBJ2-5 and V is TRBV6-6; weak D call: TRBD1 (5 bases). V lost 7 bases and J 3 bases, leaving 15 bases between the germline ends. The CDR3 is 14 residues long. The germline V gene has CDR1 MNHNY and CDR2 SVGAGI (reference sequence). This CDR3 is CASKRGLTEETQYF. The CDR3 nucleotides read TGTGCCAGCAAAAGGGGTTTGACAGAAGAGACCCAGTACTTC.

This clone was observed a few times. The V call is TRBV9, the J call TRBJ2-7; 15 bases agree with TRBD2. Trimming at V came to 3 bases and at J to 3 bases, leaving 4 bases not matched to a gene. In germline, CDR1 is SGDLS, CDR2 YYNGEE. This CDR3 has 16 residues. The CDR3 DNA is TGTGCCAGCAGCGAGGGACTAGCGGGAGGCCTCTACGAGCAGTACTTC. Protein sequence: CASSEGLAGGLYEQYF. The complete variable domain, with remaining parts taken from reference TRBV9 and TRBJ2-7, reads DSGVTQTPKHLITATGQRVTLRCSPRSGDLSVYWYQQSLDQGLQFLIQYYNGEERAKGNILERFSAQQFPDLHSELNLSSLELGDSALYFCASSEGLAGGLYEQYFGPGTRLTVT.

The CDR3 region is CAWTRNRVNTEAFF. In DNA form, the CDR3 reads TGTGCCTGGACACGCAACAGGGTGAACACTGAAGCTTTCTTT. The V gene is TRBV30, the J gene TRBJ1-1, with D tentatively TRBD1 (6 bases). This CDR3 comprises 14 residues. The germline V gene encodes CDR1 GTSNPN and CDR2 SVGIG (reference sequence). The germline V and J ends were trimmed by 4 bases and 0 bases, with 12 bases remaining between them.

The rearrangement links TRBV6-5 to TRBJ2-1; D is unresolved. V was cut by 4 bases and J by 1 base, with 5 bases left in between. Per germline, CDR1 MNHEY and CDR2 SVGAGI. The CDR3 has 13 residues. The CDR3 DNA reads TGTGCCAGCAGTTCCGGGTCCTACAATGAGCAGTTCTTC. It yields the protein CASSSGSYNEQFF.

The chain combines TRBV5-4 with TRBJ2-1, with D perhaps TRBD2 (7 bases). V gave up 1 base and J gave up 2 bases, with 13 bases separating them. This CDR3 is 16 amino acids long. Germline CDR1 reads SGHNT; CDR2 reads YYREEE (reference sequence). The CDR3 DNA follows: TGTGCCAGCAGCTTGTCTCGAGGGGGGGCCTACAATGAGCAGTTCTTC. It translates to CASSLSRGGAYNEQFF.

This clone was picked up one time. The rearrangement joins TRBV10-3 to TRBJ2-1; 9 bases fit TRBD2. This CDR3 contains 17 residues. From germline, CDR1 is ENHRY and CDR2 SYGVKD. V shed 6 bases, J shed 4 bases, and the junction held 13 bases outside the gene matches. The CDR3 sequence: CAIRGSALAGRYNEQFF. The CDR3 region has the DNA TGTGCCATCAGAGGATCCGCCCTAGCGGGAAGATACAATGAGCAGTTCTTC.

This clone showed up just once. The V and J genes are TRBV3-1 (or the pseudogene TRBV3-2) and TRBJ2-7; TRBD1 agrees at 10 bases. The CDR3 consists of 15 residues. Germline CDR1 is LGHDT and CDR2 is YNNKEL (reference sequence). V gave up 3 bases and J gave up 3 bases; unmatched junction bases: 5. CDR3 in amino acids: CASSQGQGTVYEQYF. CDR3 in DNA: TGTGCCAGCAGCCAGGGACAGGGGACCGTCTACGAGCAGTACTTC.

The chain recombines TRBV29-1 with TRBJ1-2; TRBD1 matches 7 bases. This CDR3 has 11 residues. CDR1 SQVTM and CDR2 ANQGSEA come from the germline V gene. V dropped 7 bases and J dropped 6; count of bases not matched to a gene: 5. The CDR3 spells CSARQGDGYTF. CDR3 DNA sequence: TGCAGCGCTAGACAGGGCGATGGCTACACCTTC.

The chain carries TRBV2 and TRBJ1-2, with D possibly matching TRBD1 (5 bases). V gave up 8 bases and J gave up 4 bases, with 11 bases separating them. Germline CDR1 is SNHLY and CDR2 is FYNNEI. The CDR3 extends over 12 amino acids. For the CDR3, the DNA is TGTGCCAGCTGTCCTGGGGCCTATGGCTACACCTTC. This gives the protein CASCPGAYGYTF.

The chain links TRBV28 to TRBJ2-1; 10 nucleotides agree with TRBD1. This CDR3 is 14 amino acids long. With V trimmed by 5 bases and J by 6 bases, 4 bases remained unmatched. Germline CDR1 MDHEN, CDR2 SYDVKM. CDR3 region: CASSEGDRGNEQFF. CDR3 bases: TGTGCCAGCAGTGAAGGGGACAGGGGCAATGAGCAGTTCTTC.

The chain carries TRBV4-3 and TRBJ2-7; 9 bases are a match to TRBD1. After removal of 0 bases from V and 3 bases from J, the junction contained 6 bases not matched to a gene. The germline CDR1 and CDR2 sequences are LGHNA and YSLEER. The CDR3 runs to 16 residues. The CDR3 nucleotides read TGCGCCAGCAGCCAAGAGGGACAGGGAGAAATCTACGAGCAGTACTTC. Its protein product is CASSQEGQGEIYEQYF.

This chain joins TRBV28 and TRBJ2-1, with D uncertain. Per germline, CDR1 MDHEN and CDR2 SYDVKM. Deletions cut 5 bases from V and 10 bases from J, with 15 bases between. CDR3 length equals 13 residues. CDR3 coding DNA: TGTGCCAGCAGTCCCCGACTCGGTGGGGAGCAGTTCTTC. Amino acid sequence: CASSPRLGGEQFF.

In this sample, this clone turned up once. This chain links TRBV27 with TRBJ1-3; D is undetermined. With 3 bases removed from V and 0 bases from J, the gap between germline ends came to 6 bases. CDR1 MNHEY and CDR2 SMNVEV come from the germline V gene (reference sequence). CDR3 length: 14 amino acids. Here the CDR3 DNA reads TGTGCCAGCAGTTTGACTCTCTCTGGAAACACCATATATTTT. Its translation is CASSLTLSGNTIYF.

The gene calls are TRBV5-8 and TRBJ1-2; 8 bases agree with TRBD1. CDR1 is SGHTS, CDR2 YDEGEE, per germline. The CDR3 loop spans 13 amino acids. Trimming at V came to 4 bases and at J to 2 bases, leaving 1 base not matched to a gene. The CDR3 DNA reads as TGTGCCAGCAGCGGGACAGGAAACTATGGCTACACCTTC. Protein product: CASSGTGNYGYTF.

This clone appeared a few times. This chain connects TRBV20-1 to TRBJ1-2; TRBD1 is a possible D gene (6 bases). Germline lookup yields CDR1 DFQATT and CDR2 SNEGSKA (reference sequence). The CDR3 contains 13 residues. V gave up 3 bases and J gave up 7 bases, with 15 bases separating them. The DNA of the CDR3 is TGCAGTGCTAGTCGACAGGCCCGGGGTGGCTACACCTTC. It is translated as CSASRQARGGYTF.